This T cell receptor (beta chain) was found in a study of cytomegalovirus exposure and HLA in healthy donors. Looking at the study overall: Prior work identified under 130 million unique TCR beta sequences in some 180 million T cells.

Vbeta (60) and Jbeta (13) primers were used in the PCR. The assay was immunoSEQ multiplex PCR, and TCRdb's table has in-frame clones only and misses some. The table shows some 91,000 clones, with over 65% occurring only once. Germline loops: CDR1 MNHEY, CDR2 SMNVEV (reference sequence). This CDR3 is 18 amino acids long. Trimming cost V 5 bases and J 0 bases; bases outside gene matches: 7. Sequencing was done on a sample of PBMCs. The chain carries TRBV27 and TRBJ2-6, with 10 positions matching TRBD2. This TCR came from a man in his forties or fifties in good health and CMV-seronegative. This CDR3 is CASSILAGVHSGANVLTF. The CDR3 bases are TGTGCCAGCAGTATCCTAGCGGGGGTTCACTCTGGGGCCAACGTCCTGACTTTC.